The clone carrying this TCR beta chain was detected many times. What it binds is unknown. This sample stems from a study of T cells in Graves' hyperthyroidism and ophthalmopathy. Findings and caveats of the study: The model's output predicted ophthalmopathy at a median of 6.5 months prior to onset. From stable hyperthyroidism, ophthalmopathy was set apart by a 13 V-J model.

It was RNA transcripts that yielded the amplified TCR beta CDR3 regions. The HTBI primer set drove a first-round RT-PCR of the TCR CDR3. Each CDR3 protein gets one entry after TCRdb re-called the multiplex PCR reads with MiXCR. The sample records roughly 420,000 distinct CDR3 sequences, less than 20% being singletons. The trim removed 5 bases at V and 5 bases at J, leaving 10 bases unmatched. This CDR3 spans 16 amino acids. CDR1 and CDR2 from the germline V gene are MGHRA and YSYEKL. An absence of ophthalmopathy progression within 18 months meant stable Graves' hyperthyroidism. This chain joins TRBV4-1 and TRBJ2-5; 11 bases are shared with TRBD2. Material for sequencing was blood. This TCR came from a woman between 18 and 30 years old with Graves' hyperthyroidism. This CDR3 is CASSYSGTSGSETQYF. As DNA, the CDR3 is TGCGCCAGCAGCTACTCCGGGACTAGCGGTTCCGAGACCCAGTACTTC.